The sequence of this TCR beta chain was determined in a study of blood T cell repertoires in COVID-19. Study context: Nucleic acid was either cDNA or gDNA, and it came from T cells, B-cell-depleted T cells, or PBMCs.

Participants in the exposed group had met a COVID-19 case in the 2 weeks before joining the study. Some clones are missing from TCRdb's copy, which holds only in-frame ones; the method was immunoSEQ multiplex PCR. The table includes about 320,000 clones, 90% detected once. V lost 0 bases and J lost 6; bases outside the gene matches: 13. Per germline, CDR1 LGHNT and CDR2 FRNRAP. The CDR3 runs 17 residues. The V gene is TRBV12-5, the J gene TRBJ1-1, with TRBD1 matching 7 bases. Specimen: PBMCs or T cells enriched from blood (not recorded which). This TCR came from a woman between 25 and 40 years old who had been exposed to COVID-19. Here the CDR3 reads CASGLVLVVDRRAEAFF. CDR3 bases: TGTGCTAGTGGTTTGGTACTGGTTGTGGACAGGAGGGCTGAAGCTTTCTTT.